The T cell receptor (beta chain) described here comes from a study of human T cells and chemical hapten exposure. TCRdb used MiXCR to reprocess the RACE reads, holding one entry per CDR3 protein. The sample carries 70,000 to 85,000 distinct CDR3 sequences, about 8.7% recorded once. Germline V gene sequence: CDR1 SQVTM, CDR2 ANQGSEA. Trimming took off 6 bases at V and 2 bases at J, with 17 bases between the two ends. The CDR3 totals 15 residues. Noted time point: healthy volunteer bleed at 6 weeks. It was unfractionated whole blood from which total RNA was extracted. The TCR originated in a male donor in good health. Some clones in this sample may be carry-over from other donors' samples. V and J are TRBV29-1 and TRBJ1-5, with D possibly matching TRBD1 (5 bases). The specimen was whole blood. CDR3 coding DNA: TGCAGCGTCGCCTCCGGGACGGGGGGCAATCAGCCCCAGCATTTT. Translated: CSVASGTGGNQPQHF.